The sequence of this T cell receptor beta chain was determined in a study of shared clonotypes between healthy human individuals. Generated by immunoSEQ multiplex PCR, the TCRdb table keeps only in-frame clones and is missing some. Among 1,400,000 or so clones listed, approximately 98.5% were seen once. Germline CDR1 and CDR2: SQVTM and ANQGSEA. The CDR3 has 17 amino acids. V lost 7 bases and J lost 2, with 25 bases in between. The sequenced sample consisted of naive CD4+ T cells sorted from blood. The subset was: CD45RA+ positively selected. The chain links TRBV29-1 to TRBJ2-3; possibly TRBD2 for D (6 bases). The sequence was obtained from a man aged 30 to 39 in good health. The CDR3 DNA sequence: TGCAGCGGTGCCCCGCCTTCACTAGCTCCGCACACAGATACGCAGTATTTT. Translating gives CSGAPPSLAPHTDTQYF.